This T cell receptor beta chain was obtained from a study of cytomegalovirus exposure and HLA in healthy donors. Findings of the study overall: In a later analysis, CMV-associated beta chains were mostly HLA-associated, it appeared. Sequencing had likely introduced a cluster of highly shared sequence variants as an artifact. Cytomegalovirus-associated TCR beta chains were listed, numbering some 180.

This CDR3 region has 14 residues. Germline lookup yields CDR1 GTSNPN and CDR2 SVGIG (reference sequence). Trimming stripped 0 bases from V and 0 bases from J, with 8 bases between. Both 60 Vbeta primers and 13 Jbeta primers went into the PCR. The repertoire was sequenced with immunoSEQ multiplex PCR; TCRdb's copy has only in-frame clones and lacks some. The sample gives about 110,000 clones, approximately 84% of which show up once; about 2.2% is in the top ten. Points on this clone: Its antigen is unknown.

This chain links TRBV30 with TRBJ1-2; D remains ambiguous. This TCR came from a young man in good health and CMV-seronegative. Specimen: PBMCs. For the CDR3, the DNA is TGTGCCTGGAGTGTTTTACTGACTAACTATGGCTACACCTTC. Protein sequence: CAWSVLLTNYGYTF.